The 26 T cell receptor beta chains below all came from one sample that was sequenced in a study of blood T cell repertoires in COVID-19 (dated by TCRdb to 2019 to 2021). Library method: the immunoSEQ multiplex PCR assay. Sourced from immuneACCESS, this table was stored by TCRdb with only in-frame sequences that have V and J called. A share of the clones is absent; for the studies checked, an unresolved V gene accounts for under half, and the remainder has no known explanation. The sample table contains about 87,000 clones; only one count was recorded for around nine tenths of them. Roughly 5.1% of the sample is in the top ten clones. Sequencing input: peripheral blood. The receptors stem from a middle-aged man with acute or convalescent COVID-19.

This clone has just one count. This rearrangement joins TRBV7-9 to TRBJ1-2; the D is unclear. The CDR3 totals 13 residues. Deletions cut 3 bases from V and 8 bases from J, with 13 bases between. The germline V gene encodes CDR1 SEHNR and CDR2 FQNEAQ (reference sequence). The CDR3 protein is CASSFGEGGGYTF. CDR3 bases: TGTGCCAGCAGCTTCGGGGAAGGTGGCGGCTACACCTTC.

The rearrangement links TRBV5-1 to TRBJ1-1, with 7 bases matching TRBD1. V lost 2 bases, J lost 0 bases, and 7 bases stayed unmatched. This CDR3 is built from 16 residues. Per the germline V gene, CDR1 is SGHRS and CDR2 is YFSETQ. CDR3 in DNA: TGCGCCAGCAGCTTTGACAGGGTAGACATGAACACTGAAGCTTTCTTT. This gives the protein CASSFDRVDMNTEAFF.

This chain connects TRBV5-6 to TRBJ1-6; D is undetermined. CDR1 is SGHDT, CDR2 YYEEEE, per germline. The CDR3 loop spans 14 amino acids. Trimming removed 2 bases from V and 8 bases from J, with 11 bases in between. The CDR3 DNA follows: TGTGCCAGCAGCTTCGAGATGGCGGATTCACCCCTCCACTTT. It encodes CASSFEMADSPLHF.

The table lists this clone with a count of one. The rearrangement joins TRBV5-3 to TRBJ2-7; no firm D call. TRBV5-3 is labeled an ORF, and its function is uncertain. CDR3 length equals 12 residues. V was clipped by 0 bases and J by 4 bases, with 5 bases between them. The CDR3, as DNA: TGTGCCAGAAGCTTGGGGGCGTACGAGCAGTACTTC. This codes for CARSLGAYEQYF.

The rearrangement uses TRBV6-5 and TRBJ2-3, with 9 positions matching TRBD1. V was pared by 6 bases and J by 2 bases, with 0 bases of the junction left unmatched. Germline lookup yields CDR1 MNHEY and CDR2 SVGAGI. This CDR3 spans 13 amino acids. In nucleotides, the CDR3 is TGTGCCAGCAGACAGGGGGCCACAGATACGCAGTATTTT. Translated, it gives CASRQGATDTQYF.

This rearrangement joins TRBV19 to TRBJ1-1, with 10 bases fitting TRBD1. The V gene's germline CDR1 is LNHDA and CDR2 SQIVND (reference sequence). The V segment lost 6 bases and the J segment 4 bases; nucleotides outside the gene matches: 5. There are 14 residues in the CDR3. CDR3 sequence reads: CASRWDRGSTEAFF. Written as DNA, the CDR3 is TGTGCCAGTAGGTGGGACAGGGGTTCCACTGAAGCTTTCTTT.

The chain combines TRBV13 with TRBJ1-1; D might be TRBD1 (5 bases). This CDR3 has 14 residues. CDR1 is PRHDT and CDR2 is FYEKMQ in the germline V gene (reference sequence). V gave up 5 bases and J gave up 5 bases, with 15 bases separating them. CDR3 loop: CASSAGLRLTEAFF. In DNA form, the CDR3 reads TGTGCCAGCAGCGCGGGACTCCGATTAACTGAAGCTTTCTTT.

V and J are TRBV27 and TRBJ2-3; 10 nucleotides line up with TRBD1. Germline V gene lookup returns CDR1 MNHEY and CDR2 SMNVEV (reference sequence). The CDR3 loop spans 16 amino acids. V trimming: 4 bases; J trimming: 4 bases; junction bases outside the gene matches: 8. CDR3 DNA: TGTGCCAGCAGTTCAGGGTGGGGACAGGGGTCAGATACGCAGTATTTT. Residues: CASSSGWGQGSDTQYF.

This clone was seen more than once but under ten times. The rearrangement links TRBV6-5 to TRBJ1-1, with 9 bases identical to TRBD1. Germline V gene lookup returns CDR1 MNHEY and CDR2 SVGAGI. After removal of 6 bases from V and 2 bases from J, the junction contained 4 bases not matched to a gene. This CDR3 has 14 amino acids. CDR3 bases: TGTGCCAGCAGGGGGACAGGGCCAAACACTGAAGCTTTCTTT. It codes for CASRGTGPNTEAFF.

The chain couples TRBV9 to TRBJ1-4; D is possibly TRBD1 (5 bases). CDR3 length: 14 residues. V was trimmed by 0 bases and J by 8 bases, leaving 11 bases between them. Per germline, CDR1 SGDLS and CDR2 YYNGEE. The chain's CDR3 is CASSVVGEGEKLFF. The CDR3 nucleotides read TGTGCCAGCAGCGTAGTAGGGGAAGGAGAAAAACTGTTTTTT. Complete variable domain (other parts from reference TRBV9 and TRBJ1-4): DSGVTQTPKHLITATGQRVTLRCSPRSGDLSVYWYQQSLDQGLQFLIQYYNGEERAKGNILERFSAQQFPDLHSELNLSSLELGDSALYFCASSVVGEGEKLFFGSGTQLSVL.

This clone has only one observation. The chain links TRBV18 to TRBJ1-1; weak D call: TRBD1 (6 bases). The length of the CDR3 is 14 residues. Looked up from germline, CDR1 is KGHSH and CDR2 is LQKENI. Trimming took off 3 bases at V and 0 bases at J, with 8 bases between the two ends. The CDR3 nucleotides read TGTGCCAGCTCACCGACAGGTTTGAACACTGAAGCTTTCTTT. Translation gives CASSPTGLNTEAFF.

This rearrangement joins TRBV12-3 or TRBV12-4 to TRBJ1-1, with a tentative D call TRBD1 (6 bases). The V end lost 6 bases, the J end lost 3 bases, and 11 bases lay between the germline ends. The CDR3 runs 13 residues. The CDR3 sequence: CASSPTGYTEAFF. The CDR3 nucleotides are TGTGCCAGCAGCCCAACAGGGTACACTGAAGCTTTCTTT.

The chain links TRBV20-1 to TRBJ1-4; maybe TRBD1 (6 bases). V was trimmed by 2 bases and J by 11 bases, leaving 9 bases between them. The CDR3 is made up of 11 amino acids. Per germline, CDR1 DFQATT and CDR2 SNEGSKA (reference sequence). The CDR3 sequence is CSARTGTKLFF. The CDR3, as DNA: TGCAGTGCTAGAACAGGGACCAAACTGTTTTTT.

This clone came up a few times. This rearrangement joins TRBV18 to TRBJ1-1; perhaps TRBD1 as D (5 bases). V shed 4 bases and J shed 2 bases, with 14 bases lying between them. CDR1 and CDR2 (germline): KGHSH, LQKENI. The CDR3 extends over 15 amino acids. CDR3 in amino acids: CASSRAGHLNTEAFF. For the CDR3, the DNA is TGTGCCAGCTCACGGGCCGGACATTTAAACACTGAAGCTTTCTTT.

V and J are TRBV7-9 and TRBJ2-2; 9 positions agree with TRBD2. V shed 1 base and J 2 bases; nucleotides not matched to a gene: 2. There are 16 residues in the CDR3. Germline V gene data show CDR1 as SEHNR and CDR2 as FQNEAQ (reference sequence). The CDR3 protein is CASSLGSGGNTGELFF. As DNA, the CDR3 is TGTGCCAGCAGCTTAGGTAGCGGGGGCAACACCGGGGAGCTGTTTTTT.

The J gene is TRBJ2-2, the V gene TRBV27, with 8 bases matching TRBD1. V trimming: 5 bases; J trimming: 4 bases; junction bases outside the gene matches: 3. This CDR3 contains 14 residues. Germline CDR1 reads MNHEY; CDR2 reads SMNVEV (reference sequence). CDR3 residues: CASSRTGSTGELFF. The CDR3 DNA is TGTGCCAGCAGTCGGACAGGGTCCACCGGGGAGCTGTTTTTT.

This CDR3 is CSVQPIYNEQFF. The CDR3 region has the DNA TGCAGCGTACAGCCTATATACAATGAGCAGTTCTTC. The J gene is TRBJ2-1, the V gene TRBV29-1, with D hard to call. V was shortened by 6 bases and J by 4 bases, with 10 bases between the two germline ends. The CDR3 is 12 residues long. Germline-derived CDR1 and CDR2 are SQVTM and ANQGSEA.

The chain uses TRBV14 and TRBJ2-5; a possible D gene is TRBD1 (6 bases). This CDR3 comprises 15 residues. Germline assignment: CDR1 SGHDN and CDR2 FVKESK. Trimming stripped 1 base from V and 7 bases from J, with 16 bases between. This chain's CDR3 is CASSQGYGRGMTQYF. The CDR3 nucleotides read TGTGCCAGCAGCCAAGGTTACGGCAGGGGTATGACCCAGTACTTC.

The chain couples TRBV10-3 to TRBJ1-1; TRBD1 matches 8 bases. The CDR3 loop spans 13 amino acids. Germline trimming cut 3 bases from V and 3 bases from J; bases unmatched to any gene: 0. The V gene's germline CDR1 is ENHRY and CDR2 SYGVKD. The CDR3 reads CAISDRGHTEAFF. The CDR3 nucleotides are TGTGCCATCAGTGACAGGGGGCACACTGAAGCTTTCTTT.

The rearrangement uses TRBV19 and TRBJ1-1; 8 nucleotides agree with TRBD1. Per the germline V gene, CDR1 is LNHDA and CDR2 is SQIVND (reference sequence). V was pared by 10 bases and J by 4 bases, with 14 bases of the junction left unmatched. This CDR3 has 15 residues. The CDR3 bases are TGTGCCACCTCCTCGAAGACGACAGGGGTCACTGAAGCTTTCTTT. It specifies CATSSKTTGVTEAFF.

This clone was seen a single time. This chain joins TRBV6-5 and TRBJ2-7, with D possibly TRBD1 on 6 matching bases. Trimming cost V 5 bases and J 0 bases, with 11 bases left between them. The CDR3 totals 14 residues. Germline V gene lookup returns CDR1 MNHEY and CDR2 SVGAGI. The CDR3 DNA sequence: TGTGCCAGCAGTCTAACGGACAGCTCCTACGAGCAGTACTTC. Its translation is CASSLTDSSYEQYF.

The gene calls are TRBV4-2 and TRBJ1-1; D remains ambiguous. V was pared by 1 base and J by 0 bases, with 15 bases between. This CDR3 is 17 amino acids long. CDR1 LGHNA and CDR2 YNFKEQ come from the germline V gene. The CDR3 protein is CASSQGGWESMNTEAFF. CDR3 nucleotides: TGTGCCAGCAGCCAAGGAGGTTGGGAGTCAATGAACACTGAAGCTTTCTTT.

The V call is TRBV21-1, the J call TRBJ2-3; the table's TRBD2 call for D was not verified on the DNA. TRBV21-1 is a recognized pseudogene. The CDR3 is made up of 19 amino acids. Here the CDR3 reads CASSKDGPKTRVDSNTQYF. The CDR3 nucleotides are TGTGCCAGCAGCAAAGACGGCCCTAAAACTAGGGTTGATTCAAATACGCAGTATTTT.

CDR3 sequence reads: CASSSQGGRNTGELFF. In nucleotides, the CDR3 is TGTGCCAGCAGCTCGCAGGGAGGACGGAACACCGGGGAGCTGTTTTTT. J is TRBJ2-2 and V is TRBV7-2, with D tentatively TRBD2 (6 bases). With 4 bases removed from V and 1 base from J, the gap between germline ends came to 13 bases. The CDR3 loop spans 16 amino acids. The germline V gene encodes CDR1 SGHTA and CDR2 FQGNSA.

The gene calls are TRBV19 and TRBJ1-5, with a weak D call TRBD1 (6 bases). Germline CDR1 and CDR2: LNHDA and SQIVND (reference sequence). Deletions cut 6 bases from V and 5 bases from J, with 14 bases between. This CDR3 spans 14 amino acids. The CDR3 here is CASSSQGPDQPQHF. In DNA, the CDR3 is TGTGCCAGTAGCTCTCAGGGGCCAGATCAGCCCCAGCATTTT.

CDR3 in amino acids: CASRVTGGIKAFF. CDR3 coding DNA: TGTGCCAGCAGAGTAACAGGGGGCATTAAAGCTTTCTTT. This chain connects TRBV7-8 to TRBJ1-1, with 9 bases that match TRBD1. Germline V gene data show CDR1 as SGHVS and CDR2 as FQNEAQ. The length of the CDR3 is 13 residues. V shed 6 bases and J 9 bases; nucleotides not matched to a gene: 8.